This TCR beta chain was sequenced for a study of blood T cell repertoires in COVID-19. Study-wide background: Whether acute or convalescent, the COVID-19 samples came from the United States, Italy and Spain. From T cells, B-cell-depleted T cells, or PBMCs came the material, which was cDNA or gDNA.

How the authors handled the data: Amplification with reference gene primers provided the estimates of nucleated cell counts. Clones were read by immunoSEQ multiplex PCR, and TCRdb kept only the in-frame ones, dropping some. V, J and clone size reflect that table, while D and trimming were determined from the DNA. The data show around 15,000 clones, more than 70% seen once. Trimming pared 8 bases from V and 1 base from J, leaving 8 bases between. The CDR3 sequence is 12 residues long. This TCR was recovered from a human donor in a cohort sampled during active COVID-19. This chain connects TRBV12-3 or TRBV12-4 to TRBJ1-1; D might be TRBD1 (5 bases). The source material was peripheral blood. CDR3: CASQQGNTEAFF. The CDR3 region has the DNA TGTGCCAGCCAGCAGGGGAACACTGAAGCTTTCTTT.